This passage covers 24 T cell receptor beta chains from one sample sequenced in a study of CD4 T cells in relation to SARS-CoV-2 and coronaviruses. Antigens for these TCRs are unknown. The unexposed donors gave CD4+ T cells in about 2011-2019, prior to COVID-19. The cells were cultured for under twelve days before CD4+ T cells were isolated. Here immunoSEQ multiplex PCR was the method, and the copy in TCRdb shows in-frame clones only, minus some. Counted here are approximately 25,000 clones, less than 75% occurring once; the ten biggest clones make up less than 20%. The specimen sequenced was CD4+ T cells from PBMCs, cultured in vitro. These receptors were obtained from a human donor in good health.

The V and J genes are TRBV30 and TRBJ1-1; D gene uncertain. The V gene lost 5 bases and the J gene lost 6 bases, with 10 bases spanning the gap. The CDR3 consists of 11 residues. Germline V gives CDR1 GTSNPN, CDR2 SVGIG (reference sequence). The CDR3 DNA reads TGTGCCTGGGGGGAAGACGCTGAAGCTTTCTTT. It codes for CAWGEDAEAFF.

The chain carries TRBV14 and TRBJ1-6, with D hard to call. V was trimmed by 4 bases and J by 6 bases, leaving 13 bases between them. Germline assignment: CDR1 SGHDN and CDR2 FVKESK. The CDR3 sequence is 15 residues long. As DNA, the CDR3 is TGTGCCAGCAGCCCCGATTGGGCGGGTAATTCACCCCTCCACTTT. Amino acids: CASSPDWAGNSPLHF.

This chain links TRBV29-1 with TRBJ2-4; unclear D gene. The germline CDR1 and CDR2 sequences are SQVTM and ANQGSEA. This CDR3 spans 12 amino acids. The ends were cut back, 7 bases at V and 0 bases at J, with 7 bases in the middle. The CDR3 nucleotides are TGCAGCGCCCAAGAAGCCAAAAACATTCAGTACTTC. Its protein product is CSAQEAKNIQYF. The variable domain in full, with the rest retrieved from reference TRBV29-1 and TRBJ2-4, is SAVISQKPSRDICQRGTSLTIQCQVDSQVTMMFWYRQQPGQSLTLIATANQGSEATYESGFVIDKFPISRPNLTFSTLTVSNMSPEDSSIYLCSAQEAKNIQYFGAGTRLSVL.

This clone was observed a few times. The chain has TRBV6-5 and TRBJ1-1, with D perhaps TRBD1 (5 bases). Germline V gene data show CDR1 as MNHEY and CDR2 as SVGAGI. The CDR3 runs 12 residues. CDR3 loop: CAVGVQGTEAFF. In nucleotides, the CDR3 is TGTGCGGTTGGGGTCCAGGGCACTGAAGCTTTCTTT.

The V call is TRBV11-2, the J call TRBJ2-1, with D unclear. The germline CDR1 and CDR2 sequences are SGHAT and FQNNGV. This CDR3 comprises 16 residues. Trimming left V 4 bases short and J 4 bases short, with 17 bases between. CDR3 nucleotide sequence: TGTGCCAGCAGCTCGCACCGCTCCGAACTGTACAATGAGCAGTTCTTC. It encodes CASSSHRSELYNEQFF.

The rearrangement links TRBV11-3 to TRBJ2-1; the D gene is possibly TRBD1 (6 bases). The CDR3 is made up of 14 amino acids. The germline gives CDR1 SGHNT, CDR2 YENEEA. V lost 4 bases and J lost 4, with 11 bases in between. The CDR3 protein is CASSSSGQYNEQFF. Written as DNA, the CDR3 is TGTGCCAGCAGCTCGAGTGGACAGTACAATGAGCAGTTCTTC.

In this sample, this clone turned up once. The gene calls are TRBV9 and TRBJ2-2; 12 bases map to TRBD2. This CDR3 has 19 residues. Trimming took 0 bases from V and 0 from J; bases not matched to a gene: 6. Germline CDR1 SGDLS, CDR2 YYNGEE. CDR3 sequence: CASSVAGSSGRANTGELFF. DNA of the CDR3: TGTGCCAGCAGCGTAGCGGGGTCTAGCGGGAGGGCGAACACCGGGGAGCTGTTTTTT.

The J gene is TRBJ1-1, the V gene TRBV3-1 (or the pseudogene TRBV3-2), with D possibly matching TRBD1 (5 bases). Germline lookup yields CDR1 LGHDT and CDR2 YNNKEL (reference sequence). V was shortened by 1 base and J by 5 bases, with 11 bases between the two germline ends. The CDR3 runs to 14 residues. CDR3 sequence: CASSQARDFTEAFF. Written as DNA, the CDR3 is TGTGCCAGCAGCCAAGCCAGGGATTTTACTGAAGCTTTCTTT.

V is TRBV2 and J is TRBJ1-3; a possible D gene is TRBD1 (6 bases). The ends were cut back, 7 bases at V and 4 bases at J, with 11 bases in the middle. This CDR3 is built from 13 residues. Germline CDR1 reads SNHLY; CDR2 reads FYNNEI. CDR3 sequence reads: CASNTGSGNTIYF. In nucleotides, the CDR3 is TGTGCCAGCAACACAGGGTCGGGAAACACCATATATTTT.

The chain uses TRBV29-1 and TRBJ2-5; perhaps TRBD1 as D (6 bases). CDR3 length equals 15 residues. Trimming left V 6 bases short and J 5 bases short, with 22 bases between. The germline gives CDR1 SQVTM, CDR2 ANQGSEA. The CDR3 DNA is TGCAGCGTCGCACGGGCTCTGACAGGAGCCGAGACCCAGTACTTC. Amino acids: CSVARALTGAETQYF. Full variable domain (outside the CDR3, taken from reference TRBV29-1 and TRBJ2-5): SAVISQKPSRDICQRGTSLTIQCQVDSQVTMMFWYRQQPGQSLTLIATANQGSEATYESGFVIDKFPISRPNLTFSTLTVSNMSPEDSSIYLCSVARALTGAETQYFGPGTRLLVL.

This clone was observed a handful of times. This CDR3 reads CASSRDITYEQYF. DNA of the CDR3: TGTGCCAGCAGCCGGGACATAACCTACGAGCAGTACTTC. The V gene is TRBV7-6, the J gene TRBJ2-7, with D possibly matching TRBD1 (6 bases). This CDR3 contains 13 residues. CDR1 SGHVS and CDR2 FNYEAQ come from the germline V gene. V was pared by 5 bases and J by 2 bases, with 10 bases between.

This chain joins TRBV9 and TRBJ2-3; the match to TRBD1 covers 8 bases. CDR3 length: 15 amino acids. Looked up from germline, CDR1 is SGDLS and CDR2 is YYNGEE. V was clipped by 2 bases and J by 5 bases; unmatched bases: 7. The CDR3, as DNA: TGTGCCAGCAGCGTGAGGACAGGGAAGGGAGATACGCAGTATTTT. Translated, it gives CASSVRTGKGDTQYF.

V gene TRBV18 combines with J gene TRBJ1-1; 11 bases map to TRBD1. This CDR3 comprises 16 residues. The V segment lost 4 bases and the J segment 4 bases; nucleotides outside the gene matches: 8. Germline V lookup: CDR1 KGHSH, CDR2 LQKENI. As DNA, the CDR3 is TGTGCCAGCTCACGGATGGGACAGGGGGAAATCACTGAAGCTTTCTTT. It encodes CASSRMGQGEITEAFF. Together with reference TRBV18 and TRBJ1-1, the CDR3 gives the full variable domain: NAGVMQNPRHLVRRRGQEARLRCSPMKGHSHVYWYRQLPEEGLKFMVYLQKENIIDESGMPKERFSAEFPKEGPSILRIQQVVRGDSAAYFCASSRMGQGEITEAFFGQGTRLTVV.

As regards this clone: One end of the junction is discordant with germline, which a read error may explain. J is TRBJ2-1 and V is TRBV9; maybe TRBD2 (6 bases). Germline V gene lookup returns CDR1 SGDLS and CDR2 YYNGEE. The CDR3 totals 16 residues. CDR3 loop: CASSGPEGPRLTSPLF. The CDR3, as DNA: TGTGCCAGCAGCGGGCCGGAGGGACCCCGACTAACGTCTCCCCTCTTC.

The chain links TRBV28 to TRBJ1-1, with a weak D call TRBD1 (5 bases). This CDR3 has 14 residues. Trimming removed 1 base at V and 5 bases at J, with 11 bases between. Per germline, CDR1 MDHEN and CDR2 SYDVKM. The CDR3 here is CASSLFSGTTEAFF. CDR3 in DNA: TGTGCCAGCAGTTTATTTTCAGGGACTACTGAAGCTTTCTTT.

This chain joins TRBV7-3 and TRBJ2-1; 15 bases match TRBD2. CDR1 is SGHTA and CDR2 is FQGTGA in the germline V gene. The junction had 7 bases not matched to a gene; V was cut back by 3 bases and J by 10 bases. CDR3 length equals 16 residues. This CDR3 is CASSFQGLAGGEEQFF. In DNA, the CDR3 is TGTGCCAGCAGCTTCCAAGGACTAGCGGGAGGGGAAGAGCAGTTCTTC.

DNA for the CDR3: TGTGCCAGTGGGGCGGAAAAACTGTTTTTT. Translation: CASGAEKLFF. V is TRBV19 and J is TRBJ1-4; TRBD1 is a possible D gene (5 bases). Germline V CDR1 and CDR2: LNHDA, SQIVND (reference sequence). V shed 8 bases and J shed 8 bases, with 6 bases lying between them. This CDR3 comprises 10 residues.

The table lists this clone with a few counts. This rearrangement joins TRBV5-1 to TRBJ2-3, with D possibly TRBD2 on 5 matching bases. The CDR3 contains 18 residues. Deletions cut 4 bases from V and 4 bases from J, with 25 bases between. Germline V gives CDR1 SGHRS, CDR2 YFSETQ. The CDR3: CASSPVMPGIIWADTQYF. The DNA for the CDR3 is TGCGCCAGCAGCCCCGTTATGCCGGGGATAATCTGGGCAGATACGCAGTATTTT.

The CDR3 loop is CSVTPYPGDGDTQYF. The DNA for the CDR3 is TGCAGCGTTACCCCATACCCCGGGGATGGCGATACGCAGTATTTT. This rearrangement joins TRBV29-1 to TRBJ2-3, with D possibly being TRBD2 (5 bases). V lost 5 bases and J lost 6, with 21 bases in between. CDR1 is SQVTM and CDR2 is ANQGSEA in the germline V gene. This CDR3 has 15 amino acids.

This clone was counted a few times. CDR3: CASSSQSSTGELFF. Written as DNA, the CDR3 is TGTGCCAGCAGTTCTCAGTCGAGCACCGGGGAGCTGTTTTTT. The chain carries TRBV2 and TRBJ2-2; no reliable D call. The length of the CDR3 is 14 residues. Germline-derived CDR1 and CDR2 are SNHLY and FYNNEI. V lost 5 bases to trimming and J lost 4 bases, with 11 bases between them.

This rearrangement joins TRBV3-1 (or the pseudogene TRBV3-2) to TRBJ1-1; D ambiguous. Per the germline V gene, CDR1 is LGHDT and CDR2 is YNNKEL (reference sequence). This CDR3 has 14 residues. Trimming took 6 bases from V and 5 from J, leaving 16 bases between them. CDR3 nucleotide sequence: TGTGCCAGCAGAGCATCTGAGTCGAGGACTGAAGCTTTCTTT. Its protein product is CASRASESRTEAFF.

The chain combines TRBV25-1 with TRBJ1-5; 9 bases are a match to TRBD1. V was clipped by 4 bases and J by 0 bases; unmatched bases: 10. The CDR3 spans 18 residues. Per germline, CDR1 MGHDK and CDR2 SYGVNS. The CDR3: CASSGTGGASDSNQPQHF. CDR3 coding DNA: TGTGCCAGCAGTGGAACAGGGGGCGCGTCGGATAGCAATCAGCCCCAGCATTTT.

This chain joins TRBV5-6 and TRBJ2-7, with D hard to call. V shed 0 bases and J shed 11 bases, with 15 bases lying between them. The CDR3 runs to 13 residues. Germline lookup yields CDR1 SGHDT and CDR2 YYEEEE. CDR3 sequence (DNA): TGTGCCAGCAGCTTGGTAGGCGTGAGAAGGGAGTACTTC. It yields the protein CASSLVGVRREYF. Full variable domain (missing parts from reference TRBV5-6 and TRBJ2-7): DAGVTQSPTHLIKTRGQQVTLRCSPKSGHDTVSWYQQALGQGPQFIFQYYEEEERQRGNFPDRFSGHQFPNYSSELNVNALLLGDSALYLCASSLVGVRREYFGPGTRLTVT.

The table lists this clone with a few counts. The chain employs TRBV7-2 and TRBJ2-3; 15 bases fit TRBD2. Germline CDR1 and CDR2: SGHTA and FQGNSA. With V trimmed by 5 bases and J by 8 bases, 5 bases remained unmatched. The CDR3 spans 15 residues. Here the CDR3 reads CASSPSGLAGGTQYF. CDR3 nucleotides: TGTGCCAGCAGCCCATCGGGACTAGCGGGAGGTACGCAGTATTTT.